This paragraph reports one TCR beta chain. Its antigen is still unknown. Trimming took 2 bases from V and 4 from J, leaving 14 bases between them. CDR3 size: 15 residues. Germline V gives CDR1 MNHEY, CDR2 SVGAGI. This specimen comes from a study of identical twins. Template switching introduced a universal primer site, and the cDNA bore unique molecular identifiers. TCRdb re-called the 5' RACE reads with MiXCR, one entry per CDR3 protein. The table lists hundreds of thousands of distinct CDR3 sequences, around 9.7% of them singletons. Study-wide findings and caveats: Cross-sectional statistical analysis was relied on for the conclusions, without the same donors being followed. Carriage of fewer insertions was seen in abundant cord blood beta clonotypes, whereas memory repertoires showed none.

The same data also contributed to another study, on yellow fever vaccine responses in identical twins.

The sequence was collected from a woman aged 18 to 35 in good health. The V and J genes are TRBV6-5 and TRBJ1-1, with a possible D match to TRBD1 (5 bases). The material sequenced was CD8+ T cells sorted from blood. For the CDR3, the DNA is TGTGCCAGCAGTTACGGGGCGCCGACGATCACTGAAGCTTTCTTT. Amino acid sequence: CASSYGAPTITEAFF.